Reported below is one T cell receptor (beta chain). This record comes from a study of blood T cell repertoires in COVID-19. Profiled with immunoSEQ multiplex PCR; TCRdb holds only in-frame clones, not every one. The profile shows about 130,000 clones, 85% to 90% of them singletons. The CDR3 covers 15 residues. Trimming removed 7 bases from V and 3 bases from J; junction bases left unmatched: 11. Germline V gene data show CDR1 as LNHDA and CDR2 as SQIVND (reference sequence). The sample consisted of peripheral blood. The V call is TRBV19, the J call TRBJ2-7; TRBD2 matches at 8 bases. The TCR was taken from a man aged 50 to 59 with active COVID-19. CDR3 in DNA: TGTGCCAGTACCCCGGCGGGGGGCAGGCTCTACGAGCAGTACTTC. Amino acids: CASTPAGGRLYEQYF.